A selection of T cell receptor beta chains follows, all from one sample in a study of OX40 agonist ivuxolimab in advanced cancers. Produced via immunoSEQ multiplex PCR; TCRdb's table is partial and in-frame only. This table holds fewer than 80,000 clones, less than 95% found once. The sequences come from CD4+ or CD8+ T cells sorted from blood, collected in a trial of the OX40 agonist ivuxolimab. The receptors were gathered from an adult with an advanced solid tumor such as melanoma, head and neck, liver or kidney cancer. Each CDR3 is given with its conserved first and last residue. The order of the fields is D gene, V gene, clone size, J gene, CDR3 DNA, CDR3 protein. D genes are given only for firm matches. Size values are once, few and many counts, or a class for expanded clones, and some rows have none.

d_call: NA; v_call: TRBV7-3; clone_size: NA; j_call: TRBJ2-2; cdr3_nt: TGTGCCAGCAGCTTAGGGGAACTGACCGGGGAGCTGTTTTTT; cdr3_aa: CASSLGELTGELFF
d_call: NA; v_call: TRBV2; clone_size: NA; j_call: TRBJ2-6; cdr3_nt: TGTGCCAGCAGTAAAGACTCTGGGGCCAACGTCCTGACTTTC; cdr3_aa: CASSKDSGANVLTF
d_call: TRBD1; v_call: TRBV29-1; clone_size: few; j_call: TRBJ1-1; cdr3_nt: TGCAGCGTATCCGGGACAGGGGGCTCGAGGAACACTGAAGCTTTCTTT; cdr3_aa: CSVSGTGGSRNTEAFF
d_call: NA; v_call: TRBV28; clone_size: NA; j_call: TRBJ2-7; cdr3_nt: TGTGCCAGCACCGGGACAACCTACGAGCAGTACTTC; cdr3_aa: CASTGTTYEQYF
d_call: TRBD2; v_call: TRBV11-2; clone_size: NA; j_call: TRBJ2-1; cdr3_nt: TGTGCCAGCAGCTCCAGCGGGAGGGCCCCGAATGAGCAGTTCTTC; cdr3_aa: CASSSSGRAPNEQFF
d_call: NA; v_call: TRBV29-1; clone_size: NA; j_call: TRBJ1-2; cdr3_nt: TGCAGCGTTGAAACCTCCTCCACCGGTTGGTATGGCTACACCTTC; cdr3_aa: CSVETSSTGWYGYTF
d_call: TRBD2; v_call: TRBV10-3; clone_size: few; j_call: TRBJ2-7; cdr3_nt: TGTGCCATCAGTGAGACCAGGGTGACGGCCCGGGCTAGCGGGAGCGGTGGCTCCTACGAGCAGTACTTC; cdr3_aa: CAISETRVTARASGSGGSYEQYF
d_call: NA; v_call: TRBV19; clone_size: NA; j_call: TRBJ1-1; cdr3_nt: TGTGCCAGTAGTATAGTAGGGGGCACTGAAGCTTTCTTT; cdr3_aa: CASSIVGGTEAFF
d_call: TRBD2; v_call: TRBV5-6; clone_size: NA; j_call: TRBJ2-1; cdr3_nt: TGTGCCAGCAGCAAAAGACTAGCCTTAACCTACAATGAGCAGTTCTTC; cdr3_aa: CASSKRLALTYNEQFF
d_call: NA; v_call: TRBV10-3; clone_size: NA; j_call: TRBJ2-1; cdr3_nt: TGTGCCATCAGTGAGTTCAATGAGCAGTTCTTC; cdr3_aa: CAISEFNEQFF
d_call: TRBD1; v_call: TRBV25-1; clone_size: NA; j_call: TRBJ1-2; cdr3_nt: TGTGCCAGCAGTGAATATCAGGGGGGGAACTATGGCTACACCTTC; cdr3_aa: CASSEYQGGNYGYTF
d_call: TRBD1; v_call: TRBV2; clone_size: NA; j_call: TRBJ1-3; cdr3_nt: TGTGCCAGCAGTGTAAGGGGGCTTGGTACTGGAAACACCATATATTTT; cdr3_aa: CASSVRGLGTGNTIYF
d_call: NA; v_call: TRBV9; clone_size: NA; j_call: TRBJ1-2; cdr3_nt: TGTGCCAGCAGCCCGCGACAGAGCACCTATGGCTACACCTTC; cdr3_aa: CASSPRQSTYGYTF
d_call: TRBD1; v_call: TRBV28; clone_size: NA; j_call: TRBJ1-2; cdr3_nt: TGTGCCAGCAGTAGGTCCACAGGGGGCGCGGACTATGGCTACACCTTC; cdr3_aa: CASSRSTGGADYGYTF
d_call: NA; v_call: TRBV10-3; clone_size: once; j_call: TRBJ1-1; cdr3_nt: TGTGCCATCAGTGAGTCCGGTGGCACCGTAGCTTTCTTT; cdr3_aa: CAISESGGTVAFF
d_call: TRBD1; v_call: TRBV19; clone_size: NA; j_call: TRBJ1-5; cdr3_nt: TGTGCCAGTAGTTCCTACAGGGGGGCCAATCAGCCCCAGCATTTT; cdr3_aa: CASSSYRGANQPQHF
d_call: TRBD2; v_call: TRBV7-2; clone_size: NA; j_call: TRBJ2-3; cdr3_nt: TGTGCCAGCAGCTTCCTCGGGGGAAGCGGGAGGGCCTTTGAAGATACGCAGTATTTT; cdr3_aa: CASSFLGGSGRAFEDTQYF
d_call: NA; v_call: TRBV15; clone_size: NA; j_call: TRBJ2-2; cdr3_nt: TGTGCCACCAGCAGAAGAGCCGGGACAATTCTGAACACCGGGGAGCTGTTTTTT; cdr3_aa: CATSRRAGTILNTGELFF
d_call: NA; v_call: TRBV6-5; clone_size: NA; j_call: TRBJ2-5; cdr3_nt: TGTGCCAGCAGTTACTCGTTTGCAGGAGGGTCAGAGACCCAGTACTTC; cdr3_aa: CASSYSFAGGSETQYF
d_call: NA; v_call: TRBV5-6; clone_size: NA; j_call: TRBJ2-2; cdr3_nt: TGTGCCAGCAGCTTGGCCATGAGGGATTCCGGGGAGCTGTTTTTT; cdr3_aa: CASSLAMRDSGELFF
d_call: NA; v_call: TRBV6-5; clone_size: few; j_call: TRBJ2-1; cdr3_nt: TGTGCCAGCAGGCGGAGACTAGGCTACAATGAGCAGTTCTTC; cdr3_aa: CASRRRLGYNEQFF
d_call: NA; v_call: TRBV6-1; clone_size: once; j_call: TRBJ2-3; cdr3_nt: TGTGCCAGCAACGACCGTCCAGATACGCAGTATTTT; cdr3_aa: CASNDRPDTQYF
d_call: NA; v_call: TRBV7-6; clone_size: once; j_call: TRBJ1-5; cdr3_nt: TGTGCCAGCAGCTTAGTCCCTGGGGAGGGAGGAGTGGGCCAGCCCCAGCATTTT; cdr3_aa: CASSLVPGEGGVGQPQHF
d_call: TRBD2; v_call: TRBV29-1; clone_size: NA; j_call: TRBJ2-5; cdr3_nt: TGCAGCGTTGCTTGGGGGGGTACCCCAGAGACCCAGTACTTC; cdr3_aa: CSVAWGGTPETQYF
d_call: NA; v_call: TRBV30; clone_size: NA; j_call: TRBJ2-7; cdr3_nt: TGTGCCTGGAGTCGGGGCAGGGGTTTGATTTACGAGCAGTACTTC; cdr3_aa: CAWSRGRGLIYEQYF
d_call: NA; v_call: TRBV5-1; clone_size: NA; j_call: TRBJ2-1; cdr3_nt: TGCGCCAGCAGCTTGGACGGGCCCTCCTACAATGAGCAGTTCTTC; cdr3_aa: CASSLDGPSYNEQFF
d_call: NA; v_call: TRBV5-4; clone_size: NA; j_call: TRBJ1-4; cdr3_nt: TGTGCCAGCAGCCTCGATCCCCTCGGAGGAGAAAAACTGTTTTTT; cdr3_aa: CASSLDPLGGEKLFF
d_call: NA; v_call: TRBV5-4; clone_size: NA; j_call: TRBJ2-1; cdr3_nt: TGTGCCAGCAGCGCCCGGGACAACTCCTACAATGAGCAGTTCTTC; cdr3_aa: CASSARDNSYNEQFF
d_call: NA; v_call: TRBV18; clone_size: NA; j_call: TRBJ1-5; cdr3_nt: TGTGCCAGCTCGGCGCCTAATGTAGAGCCCCAGCATTTT; cdr3_aa: CASSAPNVEPQHF
d_call: TRBD2; v_call: TRBV29-1; clone_size: NA; j_call: TRBJ2-3; cdr3_nt: TGCAGCGTTGAGGGGGGGGGAAGAACCACAGATACGCAGTATTTT; cdr3_aa: CSVEGGGRTTDTQYF
d_call: NA; v_call: TRBV16; clone_size: NA; j_call: TRBJ2-7; cdr3_nt: TGTGCCAGCAGCCACTACAGGGACCCCTACGAGCAGTACTTC; cdr3_aa: CASSHYRDPYEQYF
d_call: NA; v_call: TRBV30; clone_size: NA; j_call: TRBJ2-7; cdr3_nt: TGTGCCTGGAGAAGTCAGGGTGTACTCTACGAGCAGTACTTC; cdr3_aa: CAWRSQGVLYEQYF
d_call: TRBD2; v_call: TRBV10-3; clone_size: NA; j_call: TRBJ2-3; cdr3_nt: TGTGCCATCAGTGTAGGGACTACGACAGATACGCAGTATTTT; cdr3_aa: CAISVGTTTDTQYF
d_call: TRBD2; v_call: TRBV4-2; clone_size: NA; j_call: TRBJ2-1; cdr3_nt: TGTGCCAGCAGCCAAGAAGGTCTAGCGGGAGGAGGGGATGAGCAGTTCTTC; cdr3_aa: CASSQEGLAGGGDEQFF
d_call: TRBD1; v_call: TRBV5-1; clone_size: many; j_call: TRBJ2-7; cdr3_nt: TGCGCCAGCAGCTTGAGTCAGGGTGGGACAGGGGCCTACGAGCAGTACTTC; cdr3_aa: CASSLSQGGTGAYEQYF
d_call: NA; v_call: TRBV5-6; clone_size: NA; j_call: TRBJ1-2; cdr3_nt: TGTGCCAGCAGCTTGGAAGCAGGGCGTATCGGCTACACCTTC; cdr3_aa: CASSLEAGRIGYTF
d_call: NA; v_call: TRBV9; clone_size: NA; j_call: TRBJ2-2; cdr3_nt: TGTGCCAGCAGCGTAGAGTCGCAAATGGGCGGGGAGCTGTTTTTT; cdr3_aa: CASSVESQMGGELFF
d_call: NA; v_call: TRBV7-3; clone_size: NA; j_call: TRBJ2-2; cdr3_nt: TGTGCCAGCAGTTTTATCTCAGCCGGGGAGCTGTTTTTT; cdr3_aa: CASSFISAGELFF
d_call: NA; v_call: TRBV5-1; clone_size: NA; j_call: TRBJ1-5; cdr3_nt: TGCGCCAGCAGCTTGGATGGGAATCAGCCCCAGCATTTT; cdr3_aa: CASSLDGNQPQHF
d_call: NA; v_call: TRBV7-3; clone_size: NA; j_call: TRBJ2-2; cdr3_nt: TGTGCCAGCAGCTTACTCATGAACACCGGGGAGCTGTTTTTT; cdr3_aa: CASSLLMNTGELFF
d_call: TRBD2; v_call: TRBV4-1; clone_size: NA; j_call: TRBJ2-1; cdr3_nt: TGCGCCAGCAGCCAAGACTTCGTGGGAGCGGGATGGGGCAATGAGCAGTTCTTC; cdr3_aa: CASSQDFVGAGWGNEQFF
d_call: NA; v_call: TRBV5-5; clone_size: NA; j_call: TRBJ1-4; cdr3_nt: TGTGCCAGCAGCTTGCCCGGTAATGAAAAACTGTTTTTT; cdr3_aa: CASSLPGNEKLFF
d_call: NA; v_call: TRBV27; clone_size: NA; j_call: TRBJ1-5; cdr3_nt: TGTGCCAGCAGTTTAAGGTGGGGGGGCGAGCAGCCCCAGCATTTT; cdr3_aa: CASSLRWGGEQPQHF
d_call: NA; v_call: TRBV28; clone_size: once; j_call: TRBJ1-2; cdr3_nt: TGTGCCAGCACCCGAGGGGGGCTGAACTATGGCTACACCTTC; cdr3_aa: CASTRGGLNYGYTF
d_call: NA; v_call: TRBV6-6; clone_size: NA; j_call: TRBJ1-4; cdr3_nt: TGTGCCAGCAGTCTAGAGGGACGGGCCCTGGGAAAACTGTTTTTT; cdr3_aa: CASSLEGRALGKLFF
d_call: NA; v_call: TRBV29-1; clone_size: NA; j_call: TRBJ2-3; cdr3_nt: TGCAGCGTTGAAGATTTCGGCACAGATACGCAGTATTTT; cdr3_aa: CSVEDFGTDTQYF
d_call: NA; v_call: TRBV5-1; clone_size: NA; j_call: TRBJ1-4; cdr3_nt: TGCGCCAGCAGCCCCACCCAGGGCTGGGGTGAAAAACTGTTTTTT; cdr3_aa: CASSPTQGWGEKLFF